Presented here are 14 T cell receptor beta chains from one specimen sequenced in a study of cytomegalovirus exposure and HLA in healthy donors. Primers included in the PCR were 60 Vbeta and 13 Jbeta primers. Assay: immunoSEQ multiplex PCR; the TCRdb copy retains only in-frame clones and omits some. In all, the sample yields tens of thousands of clones. Sequenced: PBMCs. These receptors all stem from a man between 18 and 29 years old in good health and CMV-seropositive.

The chain links TRBV19 to TRBJ2-2; 7 nucleotides agree with TRBD1. This CDR3 has 20 residues. Germline-derived CDR1 and CDR2 are LNHDA and SQIVND (reference sequence). Trimming removed 5 bases from V and 3 bases from J; junction bases left unmatched: 21. CDR3 DNA sequence: TGTGCCAGTAGTCCCTGGGACAGTTTAACCGAATGGGGCCACACCGGGGAGCTGTTTTTT. This gives the protein CASSPWDSLTEWGHTGELFF.

The chain has TRBV7-9 and TRBJ1-1; D call uncertain. CDR3 length: 12 residues. V was shortened by 5 bases and J by 7 bases, with 11 bases between the two germline ends. Germline V CDR1 and CDR2: SEHNR, FQNEAQ (reference sequence). The CDR3 DNA is TGTGCCAGCAGCCCCGCCGGGGATGAAGCTTTCTTT. It translates to CASSPAGDEAFF. The full variable domain, completed using reference TRBV7-9 and TRBJ1-1, is DTGVSQNPRHKITKRGQNVTFRCDPISEHNRLYWYRQTLGQGPEFLTYFQNEAQLEKSRLLSDRFSAERPKGSFSTLEIQRTEQGDSAMYLCASSPAGDEAFFGQGTRLTVV.

The J gene is TRBJ2-5, the V gene TRBV4-1; 8 bases agree with TRBD2. CDR3 size: 17 residues. The ends lost 1 base at V and 5 bases at J; junction bases unmatched: 12. CDR1 and CDR2 (germline): MGHRA, YSYEKL. The CDR3 bases are TGCGCCAGCAGCCAAGGGCGGGTCGGGAGGGCCAGGGAGACCCAGTACTTC. Protein sequence: CASSQGRVGRARETQYF.

The gene calls are TRBV12-5 and TRBJ2-7, with 14 positions matching TRBD2. The DNA matches TRBJ2-1 better at its end, which makes the J call doubtful. Germline V gene sequence: CDR1 LGHNT, CDR2 FRNRAP. This CDR3 has 16 amino acids. The CDR3 DNA follows: TGTGCTAGTGGCCCCACGGGGACTAGCGGGAGTTGGGAGCAGTTCTTC. Translating gives CASGPTGTSGSWEQFF.

V gene TRBV19 combines with J gene TRBJ1-4; D gene unclear. CDR1 LNHDA and CDR2 SQIVND come from the germline V gene (reference sequence). The CDR3 sequence is 14 residues long. Between the trimmed V and J ends, which lost 3 bases and 5 bases, there was a span of 10 bases. CDR3 residues: CASSMGRTNEKLFF. The CDR3 region has the DNA TGTGCCAGTAGTATGGGCCGAACAAATGAAAAACTGTTTTTT.

V gene TRBV19 combines with J gene TRBJ2-1, with TRBD2 matching 12 bases. Germline loops: CDR1 LNHDA, CDR2 SQIVND (reference sequence). V dropped 6 bases and J dropped 8; count of bases not matched to a gene: 11. The CDR3 is 16 amino acids. The CDR3 is CASSPRTSGKEHEQFF. The CDR3 region has the DNA TGTGCCAGTAGCCCTAGGACTAGCGGGAAAGAGCATGAGCAGTTCTTC. The variable domain in full, with the rest retrieved from reference TRBV19 and TRBJ2-1, is DGGITQSPKYLFRKEGQNVTLSCEQNLNHDAMYWYRQDPGQGLRLIYYSQIVNDFQKGDIAEGYSVSREKKESFPLTVTSAQKNPTAFYLCASSPRTSGKEHEQFFGPGTRLTVL.

The V gene is TRBV6-5, the J gene TRBJ2-2; D perhaps matches TRBD2 (5 bases). The CDR3 is 16 amino acids. V shed 0 bases and J shed 7 bases, with 15 bases lying between them. The germline gives CDR1 MNHEY, CDR2 SVGAGI. The CDR3 coding sequence is TGTGCCAGCAGTTACTCGACTCGAAGAGGGAGCGGGGAGCTGTTTTTT. Translated: CASSYSTRRGSGELFF.

The genes are TRBV7-6 and TRBJ1-5; maybe TRBD1 (5 bases). Germline V gene data show CDR1 as SGHVS and CDR2 as FNYEAQ. Trimming stripped 5 bases from V and 4 bases from J, with 9 bases between. There are 13 residues in the CDR3. The CDR3 bases are TGTGCCAGCAGCCCCCGACAGAATCAGCCCCAGCATTTT. Its translation: CASSPRQNQPQHF.

The chain couples TRBV19 to TRBJ2-1, with 13 bases that match TRBD2. The CDR3 totals 13 residues. The trim removed 3 bases at V and 14 bases at J, leaving 4 bases unmatched. In germline, CDR1 is LNHDA, CDR2 SQIVND (reference sequence). The CDR3 DNA follows: TGTGCCAGTAGTATTTCGGGGACTAGCGGGAAGTTCTTC. This encodes CASSISGTSGKFF. Together with reference TRBV19 and TRBJ2-1, the CDR3 gives the full variable domain: DGGITQSPKYLFRKEGQNVTLSCEQNLNHDAMYWYRQDPGQGLRLIYYSQIVNDFQKGDIAEGYSVSREKKESFPLTVTSAQKNPTAFYLCASSISGTSGKFFGPGTRLTVL.

J is TRBJ2-7 and V is TRBV15; tentatively, D is TRBD2 (7 bases). In germline, CDR1 is LNHNV, CDR2 YYDKDF (reference sequence). There are 17 residues in the CDR3. V was pared by 3 bases and J by 4 bases, with 22 bases between. The CDR3 nucleotides are TGTGCCACCAGCAGGTTCCTCGCGGGGCGGGGGCCGTACGAGCAGTACTTC. Encoded protein: CATSRFLAGRGPYEQYF.

Notes on this clone: The sample has other DNA sequences that encode this CDR3 too. The chain uses TRBV21-1 and TRBJ2-3; TRBD2 is the table's D call and was not checked against the DNA. TRBV21-1 is a pseudogene segment. The CDR3 consists of 16 residues. The DNA for the CDR3 is TGTGCCAGCAGCGTCTCCGGGACTAGCCGCACAGATACGCAGTATTTT. Amino acid sequence: CASSVSGTSRTDTQYF.

The chain joins TRBV7-8 to TRBJ1-1; D perhaps matches TRBD1 (6 bases). The germline V and J ends were trimmed by 3 bases and 3 bases, with 14 bases remaining between them. Germline V gene sequence: CDR1 SGHVS, CDR2 FQNEAQ. This CDR3 contains 15 residues. The CDR3 loop is CASSFSGTRYTEAFF. CDR3 in DNA: TGTGCCAGCAGCTTCTCCGGGACAAGATACACTGAAGCTTTCTTT.

CDR3 amino acids: CASSAGLTSTDTQYF. The DNA for the CDR3 is TGTGCCAGCAGCGCCGGACTTACTAGCACAGATACGCAGTATTTT. This sequence joins TRBV9 and TRBJ2-3, with D possibly matching TRBD2 (5 bases). CDR3 length equals 15 residues. Germline loops: CDR1 SGDLS, CDR2 YYNGEE. V was trimmed by 3 bases and J by 0 bases, leaving 11 bases between them.

The chain uses TRBV2 and TRBJ2-7, with 9 bases matching TRBD2. The CDR3 runs 17 residues. Trimming took 3 bases from V and 0 from J; bases not matched to a gene: 9. Germline V gene sequence: CDR1 SNHLY, CDR2 FYNNEI. This CDR3 is CASSEAGGSFSSYEQYF. CDR3 in DNA: TGTGCCAGCAGTGAGGCGGGAGGGTCCTTCAGCTCCTACGAGCAGTACTTC.